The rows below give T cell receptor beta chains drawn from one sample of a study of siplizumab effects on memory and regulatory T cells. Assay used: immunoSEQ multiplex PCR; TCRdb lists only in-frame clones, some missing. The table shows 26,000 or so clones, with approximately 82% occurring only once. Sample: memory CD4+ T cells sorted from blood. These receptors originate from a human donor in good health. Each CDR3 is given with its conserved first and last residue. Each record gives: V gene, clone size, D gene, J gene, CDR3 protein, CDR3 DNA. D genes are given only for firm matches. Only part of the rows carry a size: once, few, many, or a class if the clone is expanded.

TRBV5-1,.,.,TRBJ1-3,CASSLVDTSSGNTIYF,TGCGCCAGCAGCTTGGTGGACACGTCCTCTGGAAACACCATATATTTT
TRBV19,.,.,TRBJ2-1,CASISPGGLYNEQFF,TGTGCCAGTATCTCCCCCGGCGGTTTATACAATGAGCAGTTCTTC
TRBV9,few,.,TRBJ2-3,CASSAFQRIDTQYF,TGTGCCAGCAGCGCCTTCCAGAGGATAGATACGCAGTATTTT
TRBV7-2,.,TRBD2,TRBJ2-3,CASSSLAGGNTQYF,TGTGCCAGCAGCTCCCTAGCGGGAGGTAATACGCAGTATTTT
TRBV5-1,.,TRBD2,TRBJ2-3,CASSLGFSTSGYADTQYF,TGCGCCAGCAGCTTGGGTTTCTCGACTAGCGGGTATGCAGATACGCAGTATTTT
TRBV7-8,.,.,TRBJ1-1,CASSLAGPGTEAFF,TGTGCCAGCAGCTTAGCAGGGCCCGGGACTGAAGCTTTCTTT
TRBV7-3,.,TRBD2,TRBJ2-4,CASSAGEGYIQYF,TGTGCCAGCAGCGCCGGGGAGGGGTACATTCAGTACTTC
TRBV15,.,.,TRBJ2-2,CATSRAGSSNTGELFF,TGTGCCACCAGCAGAGCCGGGAGCTCGAACACCGGGGAGCTGTTTTTT
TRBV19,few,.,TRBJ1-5,CASSMAGQRNQPQHF,TGTGCCAGTAGTATGGCTGGACAGCGCAATCAGCCCCAGCATTTT
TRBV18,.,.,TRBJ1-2,CASSPTTGGGYTF,TGTGCCAGCTCTCCCACGACAGGCGGCGGCTACACCTTC
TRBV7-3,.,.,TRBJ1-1,CASGDGHTEAFF,TGTGCCAGTGGGGATGGACACACTGAAGCTTTCTTT
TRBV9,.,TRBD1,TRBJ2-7,CASSEGQAYEQYF,TGTGCCAGCAGCGAGGGACAGGCCTACGAGCAGTACTTC
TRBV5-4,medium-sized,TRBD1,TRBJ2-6,CASSPTGQGSGANVLTF,TGTGCCAGCAGCCCTACGGGACAGGGTTCTGGGGCCAACGTCCTGACTTTC
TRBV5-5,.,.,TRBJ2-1,CASSLAWTRSINEQFF,TGTGCCAGCAGCTTGGCCTGGACAAGGTCGATAAATGAGCAGTTCTTC
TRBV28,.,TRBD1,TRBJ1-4,CASSWDQGGGNEKLFF,TGTGCCAGCAGCTGGGATCAAGGGGGCGGTAATGAAAAACTGTTTTTT
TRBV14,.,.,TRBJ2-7,CASSQDGGGYEQYF,TGTGCCAGCAGCCAAGATGGGGGAGGCTACGAGCAGTACTTC
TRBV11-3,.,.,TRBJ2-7,CASSLGTEAYYEQYF,TGTGCCAGCAGCTTAGGGACAGAAGCATACTACGAGCAGTACTTC
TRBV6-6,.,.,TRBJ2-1,CASSDSSASYNEQFF,TGTGCCAGCAGTGACTCTAGCGCCTCCTACAATGAGCAGTTCTTC
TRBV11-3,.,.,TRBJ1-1,CASSRTNMNTEAFF,TGTGCCAGCAGCCGGACAAATATGAACACTGAAGCTTTCTTT
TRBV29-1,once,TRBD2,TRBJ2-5,CSVAGVETQYF,TGCAGCGTAGCGGGAGTGGAGACCCAGTACTTC
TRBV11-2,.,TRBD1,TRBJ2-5,CASSSPTGQGLQETQYF,TGTGCCAGCAGCTCCCCGACGGGACAGGGGCTCCAAGAGACCCAGTACTTC
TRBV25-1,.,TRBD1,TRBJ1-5,CASRGTGENQPQHF,TGTGCCAGCAGAGGGACAGGGGAAAATCAGCCCCAGCATTTT
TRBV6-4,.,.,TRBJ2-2,CASRVPNTGELFF,TGTGCCAGCAGGGTACCGAACACCGGGGAGCTGTTTTTT
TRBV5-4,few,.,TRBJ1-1,CASSLVMGTEAFF,TGTGCCAGCAGCTTGGTCATGGGGACTGAAGCTTTCTTT
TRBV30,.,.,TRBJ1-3,CAWSGGVGNTIYF,TGTGCCTGGAGTGGAGGGGTTGGAAACACCATATATTTT
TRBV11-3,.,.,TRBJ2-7,CASSWGRSSYEQYF,TGTGCCAGCAGCTGGGGACGGAGCTCCTACGAGCAGTACTTC
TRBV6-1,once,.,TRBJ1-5,CASSDLERGRKNQPQHF,TGTGCCAGCAGTGACTTGGAACGGGGCAGGAAGAATCAGCCCCAGCATTTT
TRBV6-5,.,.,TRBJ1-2,CASRSRGVNYGYTF,TGTGCCAGCAGATCCAGAGGGGTTAACTATGGCTACACCTTC
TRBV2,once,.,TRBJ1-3,CASRGTGLTTGNTIYF,TGTGCCAGCAGGGGTACAGGGCTCACGACTGGAAACACCATATATTTT